One sample yielded the 7 T cell receptor beta chains listed below, sequenced in a study of CD8+ T cells in alopecia areata. Treatment noted: oral pan-JAK inhibitor, 5-10 mg twice daily. Extraction of RNA preceded its reverse transcription into cDNA, which served as the sequencing template. Clones were sequenced by immunoSEQ multiplex PCR, and TCRdb holds only the in-frame ones, with some missing. The sample contains 150,000 to 200,000 clones, about three fifths of which appear only once. The source material was CD4+ T cells sorted from blood, sampled at approximately week 50, from a patient treated with tofacitinib. The receptors were gathered from a human donor with alopecia areata.

The chain is built from TRBV30 and TRBJ1-6; TRBD1 agrees at 7 bases. The junction had 2 bases not matched to a gene; V was cut back by 3 bases and J by 0 bases. The CDR3 is made up of 15 amino acids. Germline lookup yields CDR1 GTSNPN and CDR2 SVGIG (reference sequence). The DNA of the CDR3 is TGTGCCTGGAGGGACAGGAGCTCCTATAATTCACCCCTCCACTTT. It yields the protein CAWRDRSSYNSPLHF.

The V and J genes are TRBV5-1 and TRBJ2-1, with D hard to call. Trimming cost V 4 bases and J 5 bases, with 7 bases left between them. Germline V CDR1 and CDR2: SGHRS, YFSETQ. This CDR3 has 12 amino acids. The CDR3 region is CASSVSHNEQFF. CDR3 nucleotide sequence: TGCGCCAGCAGCGTGTCCCACAATGAGCAGTTCTTC. Full variable domain (missing parts from reference TRBV5-1 and TRBJ2-1): KAGVTQTPRYLIKTRGQQVTLSCSPISGHRSVSWYQQTPGQGLQFLFEYFSETQRNKGNFPGRFSGRQFSNSRSEMNVSTLELGDSALYLCASSVSHNEQFFGPGTRLTVL.

The chain employs TRBV27 and TRBJ2-4, with a tentative D call TRBD1 (7 bases). V lost 5 bases to trimming and J lost 8 bases, with 19 bases between them. Germline CDR1 MNHEY, CDR2 SMNVEV (reference sequence). The CDR3 length is 15 residues. The CDR3 is CASSHGGGAVDIQYF. CDR3 DNA: TGTGCCAGCAGTCACGGAGGGGGCGCAGTAGACATTCAGTACTTC.

This chain joins TRBV7-2 and TRBJ2-5; TRBD2 matches at 8 bases. The CDR3 totals 17 residues. Per the germline V gene, CDR1 is SGHTA and CDR2 is FQGNSA. Losses at the gene ends were 3 bases for V and 1 base for J; bases not matched to a gene: 10. CDR3 region: CASSFVHGGASQETQYF. The CDR3 DNA is TGTGCCAGCAGCTTCGTACACGGGGGGGCCTCCCAAGAGACCCAGTACTTC.

This chain links TRBV27 with TRBJ2-3; TRBD2 agrees at 14 bases. The CDR3 spans 15 residues. Losses at the gene ends were 5 bases for V and 6 bases for J; bases not matched to a gene: 4. Germline-derived CDR1 and CDR2 are MNHEY and SMNVEV (reference sequence). The CDR3 coding sequence is TGTGCCAGCAGTCGGGGACTAGCGGGGGCGGATACGCAGTATTTT. This encodes CASSRGLAGADTQYF.

The rearrangement links TRBV10-3 to TRBJ2-7, with D possibly matching TRBD1 (6 bases). The CDR3 is 12 residues long. Germline V gives CDR1 ENHRY, CDR2 SYGVKD. Trimming took 5 bases from V and 4 from J, leaving 9 bases between them. CDR3 in DNA: TGTGCCATCAGTAATACAGGGTACGAGCAGTACTTC. Translated, it gives CAISNTGYEQYF.

The chain carries TRBV29-1 and TRBJ1-1, with a weak D call TRBD1 (5 bases). The CDR3 covers 14 residues. The V gene lost 1 base and the J gene lost 0 bases, with 9 bases spanning the gap. CDR1 is SQVTM, CDR2 ANQGSEA, per germline. The CDR3 region has the DNA TGCAGCGTTGAAGTGGCAGGGTTGAACACTGAAGCTTTCTTT. Translated: CSVEVAGLNTEAFF.